The subject of this entry is one TCR beta chain. Which antigen it targets is not known. No base quality information exists; no much larger clone differs at one position. Collaborating institutions collected whole blood in K2EDTA tubes following their own protocols. For TCRbeta analysis, collaborators shipped samples as frozen whole blood, isolated PBMCs, or DNA extracted from either of those sample types. This sample is drawn from a study of blood T cell repertoires in COVID-19 (dated by TCRdb to about 2020). Some background on the complete study: The collaborator samples originated in the United States, Italy and Spain and spanned the acute and convalescent phases of COVID-19. Sample metadata almost always included a de-identified subject ID, COVID-19 status, age in years and sex. Where available, HLA class I and class II types were obtained from metadata supplied by the sample provider rather than from assay-based typing. The material from the prospective study consisted of cDNA or gDNA derived from T cells, B-cell-depleted T cells, or PBMCs. The repertoires were made available in a free public database intended to serve as a resource for research on the immune response to SARS-CoV-2. Samples came from the ongoing ImmuneRACE study (first 160 participants) plus 1,254 subjects from 6 global collaborators. Deeply sampled blood TCRbeta repertoires from subjects exposed to, actively infected with, or recovered from COVID-19 were included in the dataset.

Overall study results and their limits: How much clinical and demographic metadata was included differed by source and by participant, and the metadata was provided uncurated.

CDR3 length: 14 amino acids, cysteine to phenylalanine. Only the CDR3 DNA stays, 42 bases, in frame from base 1. V loses 4 bases at its end and J loses 8 bases; junction bases beyond the gene matches: 6. For CDR1 and CDR2, the germline V gene (reference sequence) lists MNHEY and SMNVEV. TCRbeta CDR3 regions were amplified from genomic DNA using the immunoSEQ Assay, a bias-controlled multiplex PCR. The paper's processing steps were these. Nucleated cell counts per sample were estimated from amplification of reference gene primers within the assay. To quantify the absolute abundance of each unique TCRbeta CDR3 rearrangement, sequence reads were collapsed and filtered. For each sample, productive Simpson clonality was calculated as the square root of Simpson's diversity index across productive rearrangements. Drawn from immuneACCESS, this table holds only the in-frame rearrangements with V and J called that TCRdb kept. Clones are partly lost; checked studies trace under half to an unresolved V gene and leave the rest unexplained. V and J calls and clone size are as listed in that table; D and trimming were resolved from the DNA. In all, the sample holds approximately 210,000 clones, and about 90% of those were seen once. Jointly, the top ten make up about 1.3% of the sample.

This clonotype originated in a man younger than 45 with acute or convalescent COVID-19. The chain uses TRBV27 and TRBJ1-5, with 9 bases aligning to TRBD1. Source material: peripheral blood. This receptor has the CDR3 CASSSRDREKPQHF. The nucleotide sequence is given as TGTGCCAGCAGTTCCCGGGACAGGGAAAAGCCCCAGCATTTT.